This T cell receptor beta chain was recovered during a study of blood T cell repertoires in COVID-19. This CDR3 spans 16 amino acids. Trimming cost V 3 bases and J 4 bases, with 14 bases left between them. Germline V gene data show CDR1 as SGHKS and CDR2 as YYEKEE (reference sequence). In the original processing: Estimation of nucleated cell counts was performed using reference gene primer amplification. Some clones are missing from TCRdb's copy, which holds only in-frame ones; the method was immunoSEQ multiplex PCR. That table is the source of V, J and clone size, and D and trimming were worked out from the DNA. Of about 20,000 clones in the sample, 60% to 85% were seen once.

The sequenced sample was peripheral blood. This clonotype originated in a man at least 80 years old with acute or convalescent COVID-19. The chain is built from TRBV5-5 and TRBJ2-6; D is unclear. CDR3 protein: CASSWALVSGANVLTF. DNA for the CDR3: TGTGCCAGCAGCTGGGCCCTGGTCTCCGGGGCCAACGTCCTGACTTTC.